Presented here are 11 T cell receptor beta chains from one specimen sequenced in a study of T cells in narcolepsy (dated by TCRdb to the late 2010s). Library construction relied on the immunoSEQ multiplex PCR assay. Sourced from immuneACCESS, this table was stored by TCRdb with only in-frame sequences that have V and J called. A share of the clones is absent; for the studies checked, an unresolved V gene accounts for under half, and the remainder has no known explanation. Here the sample has fewer than 25,000 clones; about 80% occur a single time. The ten largest clones take up around 4.2% of the sample. The sequenced material came from memory (CD45RA-) CD4+ T cells from blood. The label giving this sample's cell subset or site can be read as: memory T cells sorted ex vivo from peripheral blood. These receptors were collected from a human donor in good health.

The count of this clone is one. This chain connects TRBV7-2 to TRBJ1-2; D is undetermined. Trimming pared 5 bases from V and 7 bases from J, leaving 11 bases between. This CDR3 is 12 amino acids long. Germline V gene sequence: CDR1 SGHTA, CDR2 FQGNSA. The CDR3: CASSPRTGGYTF. CDR3 bases: TGTGCCAGCAGCCCTCGGACCGGTGGCTACACCTTC.

The chain has TRBV2 and TRBJ2-6; D is undetermined. Between the trimmed V and J ends, which lost 6 bases and 0 bases, there was a span of 12 bases. In germline, CDR1 is SNHLY, CDR2 FYNNEI. There are 16 residues in the CDR3. The CDR3: CASREKGGSGANVLTF. DNA for the CDR3: TGTGCCAGCAGAGAAAAGGGCGGCTCTGGGGCCAACGTCCTGACTTTC.

The chain links TRBV4-2 to TRBJ1-3; D uncertain. Germline-derived CDR1 and CDR2 are LGHNA and YNFKEQ. Between the trimmed V and J ends, which lost 1 base and 0 bases, there was a span of 10 bases. This CDR3 is built from 16 residues. The CDR3 DNA follows: TGTGCCAGCAGCCAAGGGCGACATGGCTCTGGAAACACCATATATTTT. Translation gives CASSQGRHGSGNTIYF.

The V gene is TRBV14, the J gene TRBJ2-5, with 8 bases that match TRBD1. The CDR3 consists of 14 residues. Germline-derived CDR1 and CDR2 are SGHDN and FVKESK. V dropped 6 bases and J dropped 1; count of bases not matched to a gene: 4. CDR3 nucleotide sequence: TGTGCCAGCAGGGGACAGGACCTCCAAGAGACCCAGTACTTC. Encoded protein: CASRGQDLQETQYF.

CDR3 bases: TGCGCCAGCAGTGGACCCGATGGGGGCAATCAGCCCCAGCATTTT. Protein: CASSGPDGGNQPQHF. This sequence joins TRBV10-2 and TRBJ1-5; the D is unclear. Germline CDR1 is WSHSY and CDR2 is SAAADI. CDR3 size: 15 residues. V lost 4 bases and J 2 bases, leaving 12 bases between the germline ends.

The chain uses TRBV23-1 and TRBJ1-5, with D possibly matching TRBD1 (5 bases). TRBV23-1 is an ORF, with its function uncertain. Trimming cost V 7 bases and J 2 bases, with 21 bases left between them. CDR3 size: 17 residues. In nucleotides, the CDR3 is TGCGCCAGCACCCAAAGGAGATGGACACTCCGCAATCAGCCCCAGCATTTT. It encodes CASTQRRWTLRNQPQHF.

In its sample, this clone was seen once. This chain links TRBV29-1 with TRBJ1-1; D is undetermined. The V and J ends lost 5 bases and 4 bases respectively, with 11 bases between them. The CDR3 consists of 12 residues. CDR1 is SQVTM and CDR2 is ANQGSEA in the germline V gene. The CDR3 DNA reads TGCAGCGTTCGGCCCGGGCCCACTGAAGCTTTCTTT. It specifies CSVRPGPTEAFF.

About this clone itself: The junction departs from the called germline gene at one end, perhaps through a read error. The genes are TRBV18 and TRBJ2-7, with TRBD1 matching over 9 bases. Looked up from germline, CDR1 is KGHSH and CDR2 is LQKENI. CDR3 length: 13 residues. CDR3 amino acids: CASSPSGTGFLNF. The CDR3 nucleotides are TGTGCCAGCTCACCATCCGGGACAGGGTTTCTCAACTTC.

CDR3 loop: CASSRRSGGSVSTDTQYF. CDR3 bases: TGTGCCAGCAGCCGACGGAGCGGGGGGTCCGTCAGCACAGATACGCAGTATTTT. The chain uses TRBV4-2 and TRBJ2-3; 9 nucleotides line up with TRBD2. Losses at the gene ends were 4 bases for V and 0 bases for J; bases not matched to a gene: 11. The CDR3 runs 18 residues. From germline, CDR1 is LGHNA and CDR2 YNFKEQ.

The chain links TRBV7-3 to TRBJ2-6; no reliable D call. There are 13 residues in the CDR3. Germline V gene lookup returns CDR1 SGHTA and CDR2 FQGTGA. The V gene lost 3 bases and the J gene lost 4 bases, with 4 bases spanning the gap. In nucleotides, the CDR3 is TGTGCCAGCAGCTTCTCCGGGGCCAACGTCCTGACTTTC. Amino acids: CASSFSGANVLTF.

The chain is built from TRBV27 and TRBJ1-1; D unclear. The CDR3 spans 15 residues. CDR1 and CDR2 from the germline V gene are MNHEY and SMNVEV (reference sequence). V was trimmed by 1 base and J by 2 bases, leaving 11 bases between them. For the CDR3, the DNA is TGTGCCAGCAGTTTATTAGCCGGGTCAAACACTGAAGCTTTCTTT. Translating it yields CASSLLAGSNTEAFF.